The rows below give T cell receptor beta chains drawn from one sample of a study of a mutant IDH1 vaccine in newly diagnosed glioma. The repertoire was sequenced with immunoSEQ multiplex PCR; TCRdb's copy has only in-frame clones and lacks some. The table has 15,000 or so clones, 80% to 90% seen once. The starting material was PBMCs, obtained from a glioma patient treated with radiotherapy, temozolomide or both. The receptors originated from a woman in her thirties or forties with glioma. Some clones in this sample may be carry-over from other donors' samples. The CDR3 runs from the conserved cysteine through the conserved F or W. Fields, in order: clone size, V gene, J gene, CDR3 protein. Clone sizes are given selectively: once, few, many, or a class where the clone is expanded.

.	TRBV28	TRBJ1-5	CASRPTGTGDNQPQHF
.	TRBV13	TRBJ2-3	CASSLVGGSSNTQYF
.	TRBV5-1	TRBJ2-7	CASSLSGGPSEQYF
.	TRBV25-1	TRBJ1-2	CASSNQRLNYGYTF
.	TRBV4-1	TRBJ1-4	CASSQAGGYNEKLFF
.	TRBV10-3	TRBJ2-2	CAISPTGFNTGELFF
once	TRBV28	TRBJ2-3	CASSPPGEADTQYF
few	TRBV28	TRBJ1-2	CASSLPMIDYGYTF
.	TRBV28	TRBJ1-1	CASSARTGAAAFF
.	TRBV6-6	TRBJ2-5	CASTTGLMETQYF
.	TRBV29-1	TRBJ1-1	CSADGGGHTEAFF
.	TRBV7-9	TRBJ1-4	CASRRGVNEKLFF
.	TRBV5-8	TRBJ1-3	CASSLGNRFSGNTIYF
.	TRBV27	TRBJ1-4	CASSLPGTMEKLFF
.	TRBV1	TRBJ1-4	CTSSHGAGTGDEKLFF
.	TRBV4-2	TRBJ1-1	CASSHWGTEAFF
.	TRBV7-9	TRBJ1-4	CASSYSGARATNEKLFF